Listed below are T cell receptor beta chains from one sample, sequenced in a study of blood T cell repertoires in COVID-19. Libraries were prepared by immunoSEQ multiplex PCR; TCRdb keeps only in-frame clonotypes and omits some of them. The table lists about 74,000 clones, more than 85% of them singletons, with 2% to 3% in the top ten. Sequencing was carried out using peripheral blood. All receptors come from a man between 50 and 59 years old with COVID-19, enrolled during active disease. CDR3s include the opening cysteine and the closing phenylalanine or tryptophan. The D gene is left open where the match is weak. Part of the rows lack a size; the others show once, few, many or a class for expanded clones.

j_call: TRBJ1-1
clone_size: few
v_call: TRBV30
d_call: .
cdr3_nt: TGTGCCTGGAGTCAGATTCTGAACACTGAAGCTTTCTTT
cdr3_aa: CAWSQILNTEAFF

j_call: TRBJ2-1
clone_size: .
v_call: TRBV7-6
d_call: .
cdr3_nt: TGTGCCACCGCTGAGGAGGGAGACAATGAGCAGTTCTTC
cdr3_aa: CATAEEGDNEQFF

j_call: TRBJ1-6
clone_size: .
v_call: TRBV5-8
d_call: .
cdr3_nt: TGTGCCAGCAGCTCGACTCGATATGCTTCACCCCTCCACTTT
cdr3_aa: CASSSTRYASPLHF

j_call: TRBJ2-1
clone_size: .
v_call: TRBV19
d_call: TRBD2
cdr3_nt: TGTGCCAGTAGGAGGACTAGCGGGATATATGAGCAGTTCTTC
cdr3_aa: CASRRTSGIYEQFF

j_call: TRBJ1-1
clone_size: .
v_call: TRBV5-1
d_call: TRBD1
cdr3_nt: TGCGCCAGCAGCTTGGTGACAGGGGTCGGCACTGAAGCTTTCTTT
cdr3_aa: CASSLVTGVGTEAFF

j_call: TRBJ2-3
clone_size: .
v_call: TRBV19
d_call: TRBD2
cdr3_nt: TGTGCCAGTAGTAAAGTGGGAGGGGGCACAGATACGCAGTATTTT
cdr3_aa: CASSKVGGGTDTQYF

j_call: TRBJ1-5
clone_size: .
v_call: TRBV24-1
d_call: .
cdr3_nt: TGTGCCACCAGTGACGTAAATCAGCCCCAGCATTTT
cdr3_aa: CATSDVNQPQHF

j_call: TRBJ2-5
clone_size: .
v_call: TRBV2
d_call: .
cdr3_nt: TGTGCCAGCAGGGCTGCCGGGGTGGGCCAAGAGACCCAGTACTTC
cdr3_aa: CASRAAGVGQETQYF

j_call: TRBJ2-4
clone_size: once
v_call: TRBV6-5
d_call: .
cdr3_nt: TGTGCCAGCAGTTCCTCCGGGGGAAATCAGTACTTC
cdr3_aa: CASSSSGGNQYF

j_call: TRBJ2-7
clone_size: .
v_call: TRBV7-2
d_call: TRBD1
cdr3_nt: TGTGCCAGCAGCTACCGGGACAGTTCCTACGAGCAGTACTTC
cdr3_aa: CASSYRDSSYEQYF

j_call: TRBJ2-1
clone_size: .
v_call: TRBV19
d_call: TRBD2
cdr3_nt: TGTGCCAGTAGCCTACTAGCGGATTCCTACAATGAGCAGTTCTTC
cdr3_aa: CASSLLADSYNEQFF

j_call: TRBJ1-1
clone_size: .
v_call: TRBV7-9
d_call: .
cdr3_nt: TGTGCCAGCAGCTTATGGCAGGGTGCGACCTCTGAAGCTTTCTTT
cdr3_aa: CASSLWQGATSEAFF

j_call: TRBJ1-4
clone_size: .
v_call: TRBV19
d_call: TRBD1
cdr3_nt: TGTGCCAGTAGACCCGGGACAGGGAATGAAAAACTGTTTTTT
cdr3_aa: CASRPGTGNEKLFF

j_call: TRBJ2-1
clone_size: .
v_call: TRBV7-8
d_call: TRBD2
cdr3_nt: TGTGCCAGCAGCTTAGTAGCGGGAGGAAGTTCCTACAATGAGCAGTTCTTC
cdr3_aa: CASSLVAGGSSYNEQFF

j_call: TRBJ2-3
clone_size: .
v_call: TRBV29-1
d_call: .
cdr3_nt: TGCAGCGTTATGGAAGGGGACACAGATACGCAGTATTTT
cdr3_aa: CSVMEGDTDTQYF

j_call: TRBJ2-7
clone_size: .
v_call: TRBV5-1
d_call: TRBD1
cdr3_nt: TGCGCCAGCAGTCCCCGACCGGGACAGGGGGATGAGCAGTACTTC
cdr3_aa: CASSPRPGQGDEQYF

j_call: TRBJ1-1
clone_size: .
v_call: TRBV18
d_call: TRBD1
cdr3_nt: TGTGCCAGCTCCTTTGGGACAGGGATGAACACTGAAGCTTTCTTT
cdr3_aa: CASSFGTGMNTEAFF

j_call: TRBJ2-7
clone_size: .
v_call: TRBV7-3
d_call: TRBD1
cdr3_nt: TGTGCCAGCAGCTTAACCGGGACAGGGGGCCACGAGCAGTACTTC
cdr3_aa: CASSLTGTGGHEQYF

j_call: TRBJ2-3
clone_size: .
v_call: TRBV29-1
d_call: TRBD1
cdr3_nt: TGCAGCGTGGATGGGGACAGGGAAATAGATACGCAGTATTTT
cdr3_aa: CSVDGDREIDTQYF

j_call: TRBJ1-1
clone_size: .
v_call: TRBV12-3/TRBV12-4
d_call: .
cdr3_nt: TGTGCCTCCGGGGGGCGAACTGAAGCTTTCTTT
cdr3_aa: CASGGRTEAFF

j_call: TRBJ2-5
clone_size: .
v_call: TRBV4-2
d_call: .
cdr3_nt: TGTGCCAGCAGCCAAGATGGGGGCCCCAGGGGCCAAGAGACCCAGTACTTC
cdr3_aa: CASSQDGGPRGQETQYF

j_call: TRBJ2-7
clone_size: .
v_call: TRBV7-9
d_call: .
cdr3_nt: TGTGCCAGCAGCCCGGGACTTCCCTCCTACGAGCAGTACTTC
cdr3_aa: CASSPGLPSYEQYF

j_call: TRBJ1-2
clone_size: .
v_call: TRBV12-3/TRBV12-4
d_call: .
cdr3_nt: TGTGCCAGCAGTTTAGGACTGCGGGGTGGCTACACCTTC
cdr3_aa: CASSLGLRGGYTF

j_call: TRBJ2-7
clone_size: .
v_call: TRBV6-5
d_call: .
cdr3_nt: TGTGCCAGCAGGGACTACTCCTACGAGCAGTACTTC
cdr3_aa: CASRDYSYEQYF

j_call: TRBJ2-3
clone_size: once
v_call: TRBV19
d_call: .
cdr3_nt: TGTGCCAGCCGATATGTCAGGGGTAGCACAGATACGCAGTATTTT
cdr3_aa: CASRYVRGSTDTQYF

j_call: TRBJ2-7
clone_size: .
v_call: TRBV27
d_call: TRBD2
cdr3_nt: TGTGCCAGCAGTACCCTAGCGGGGACCTACGAGCAGTACTTC
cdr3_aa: CASSTLAGTYEQYF

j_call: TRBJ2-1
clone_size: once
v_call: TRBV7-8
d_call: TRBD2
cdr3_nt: TGTGCCAGCAGCTTAGGACTAGCGGGATACAATGAGCAGTTCTTC
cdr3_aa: CASSLGLAGYNEQFF

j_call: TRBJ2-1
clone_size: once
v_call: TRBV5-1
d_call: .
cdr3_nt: TGCGCCAGCAGCTTTACAGGGCACTCCTACAATGAGCAGTTCTTC
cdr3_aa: CASSFTGHSYNEQFF

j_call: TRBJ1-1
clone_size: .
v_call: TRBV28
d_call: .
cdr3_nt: TGTGCCAGCAGTCCCCCCGACAGACTGAACACTGAAGCTTTCTTT
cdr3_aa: CASSPPDRLNTEAFF

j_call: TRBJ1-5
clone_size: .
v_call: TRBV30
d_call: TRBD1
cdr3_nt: TGTGCCTGGTCCCCGGGACAGTCGAATCAGCCCCAGCATTTT
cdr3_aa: CAWSPGQSNQPQHF

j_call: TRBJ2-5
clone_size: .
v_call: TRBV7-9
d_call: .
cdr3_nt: TGTGCCAGCAGCTCTTCAGGCCAAGAGACCCAGTACTTC
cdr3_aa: CASSSSGQETQYF

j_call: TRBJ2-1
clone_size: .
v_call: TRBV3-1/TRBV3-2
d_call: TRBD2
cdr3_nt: TGTGCCAGCAGCCAAGACGGCCTAGCGGGACCCGAGCAGTTCTTC
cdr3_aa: CASSQDGLAGPEQFF

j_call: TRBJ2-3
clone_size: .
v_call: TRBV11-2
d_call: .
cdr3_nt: TGTGCCAGCAGCTTCAGGGCAGATACGCAGTATTTT
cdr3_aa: CASSFRADTQYF

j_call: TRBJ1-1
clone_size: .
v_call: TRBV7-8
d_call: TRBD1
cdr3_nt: TGTGCCAGCAGAAGACAGGGGAATCGGACCACTGAAGCTTTCTTT
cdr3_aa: CASRRQGNRTTEAFF

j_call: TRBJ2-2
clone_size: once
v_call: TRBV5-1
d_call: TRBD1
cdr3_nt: TGCGCCAGCAGCAAAAGGACAGGGGATACCGGGGAGCTGTTTTTT
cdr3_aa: CASSKRTGDTGELFF

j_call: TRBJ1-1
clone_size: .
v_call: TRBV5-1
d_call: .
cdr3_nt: TGCGCCAGCAGCCCCGGACAGAACACTGAAGCTTTCTTT
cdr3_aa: CASSPGQNTEAFF

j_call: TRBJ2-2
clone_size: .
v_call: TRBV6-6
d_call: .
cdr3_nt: TGTGCCAGCAGTTACACCTACGCCGGGGAGCTGTTTTTT
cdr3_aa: CASSYTYAGELFF

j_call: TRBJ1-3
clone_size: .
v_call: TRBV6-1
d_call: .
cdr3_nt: TGTGCCAGCAGTGAAGTAGGGGGTGGAAACACCATATATTTT
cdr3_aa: CASSEVGGGNTIYF

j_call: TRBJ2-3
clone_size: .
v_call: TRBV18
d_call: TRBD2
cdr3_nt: TGTGCCAGCTCACCACGGGAGGGGTTCAGCACAGATACGCAGTATTTT
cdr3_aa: CASSPREGFSTDTQYF

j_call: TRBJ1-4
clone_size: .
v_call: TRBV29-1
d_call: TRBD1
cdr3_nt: TGCAGCGTGGGGGGACAGGGTAACGAAAAACTGTTTTTT
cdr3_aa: CSVGGQGNEKLFF

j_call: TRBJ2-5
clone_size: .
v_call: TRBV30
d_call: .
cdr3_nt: TGTGCCTGGAGTTTAACTAGTCGAGAGACCCAGTACTTC
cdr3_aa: CAWSLTSRETQYF

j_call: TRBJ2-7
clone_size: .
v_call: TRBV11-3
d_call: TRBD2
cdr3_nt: TGTGCCAGCAGCTCTGGGGCGGGGGCCTACGAGCAGTACTTC
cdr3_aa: CASSSGAGAYEQYF

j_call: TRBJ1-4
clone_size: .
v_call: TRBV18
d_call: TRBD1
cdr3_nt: TGTGCCAGCTCACCTCAGGGGGTGCGGGAAAAACTGTTTTTT
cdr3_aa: CASSPQGVREKLFF

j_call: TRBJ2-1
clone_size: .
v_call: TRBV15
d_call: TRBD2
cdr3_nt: TGTGCCACCAGCAGAGATGTAGGGACTAGCGGATCCTACAATGAGCAGTTCTTC
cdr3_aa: CATSRDVGTSGSYNEQFF

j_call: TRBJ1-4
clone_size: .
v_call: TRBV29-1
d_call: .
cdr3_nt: TGCAGCGTTGAAGGGGGGCGCGGAGAAAAACTGTTTTTT
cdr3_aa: CSVEGGRGEKLFF

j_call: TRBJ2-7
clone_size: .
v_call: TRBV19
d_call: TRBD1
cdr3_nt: TGTGCCAGTAGTATGGGACAGGGGGCCTACGAGCAGTACTTC
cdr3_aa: CASSMGQGAYEQYF

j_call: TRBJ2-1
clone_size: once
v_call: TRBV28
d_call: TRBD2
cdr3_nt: TGTGCCAGCAGTCCCATAGCGGGAGGGCCGACCTCCTCCTACAATGAGCAGTTCTTC
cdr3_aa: CASSPIAGGPTSSYNEQFF

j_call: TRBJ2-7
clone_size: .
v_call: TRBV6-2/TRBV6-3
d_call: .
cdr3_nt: TGTGCCAGCAGTTACGGAGCAGTCCTTACCTACGAGCAGTACTTC
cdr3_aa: CASSYGAVLTYEQYF

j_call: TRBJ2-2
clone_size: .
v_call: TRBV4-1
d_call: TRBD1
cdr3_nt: TGCGCCAGCACTCACCGGGACAGGGGGAACACCGGGGAGCTGTTTTTT
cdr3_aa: CASTHRDRGNTGELFF

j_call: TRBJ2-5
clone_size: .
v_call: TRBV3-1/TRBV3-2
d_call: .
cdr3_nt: TGTGCCAGCAGCCAAGACGGGAGTGGAGGGGAGACCCAGTACTTC
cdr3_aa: CASSQDGSGGETQYF

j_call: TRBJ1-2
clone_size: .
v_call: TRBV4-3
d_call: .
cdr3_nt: TGCGCCAGCAGCCAAGATCTCTCGGGAAACTATGGCTACACCTTC
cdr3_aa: CASSQDLSGNYGYTF